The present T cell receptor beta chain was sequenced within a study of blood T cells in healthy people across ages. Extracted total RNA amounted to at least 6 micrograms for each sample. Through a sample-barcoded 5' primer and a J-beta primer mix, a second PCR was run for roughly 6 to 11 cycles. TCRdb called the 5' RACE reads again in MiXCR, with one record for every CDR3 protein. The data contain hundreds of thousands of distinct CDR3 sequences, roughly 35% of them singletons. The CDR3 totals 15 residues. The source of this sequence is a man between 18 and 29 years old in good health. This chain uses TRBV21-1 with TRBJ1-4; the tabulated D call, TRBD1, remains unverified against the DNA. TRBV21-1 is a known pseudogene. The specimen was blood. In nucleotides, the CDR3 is TGTGCCAGCAGCAGACCGGGACAGTCCCATGAAAAACTGTTTTTT. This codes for CASSRPGQSHEKLFF.